A selection of T cell receptor beta chains follows, all from one sample in a study of blood T cell repertoires in COVID-19. Repertoires were generated with immunoSEQ multiplex PCR, while TCRdb's copy carries only in-frame clones and drops some. The sample shows tens of thousands of clones, 88% of them seen only once. The specimen sequenced was peripheral blood. These receptors all come from a man in his sixties with active COVID-19. CDR3s include the opening cysteine and the closing phenylalanine or tryptophan. A D gene is named only where the DNA matches it firmly. Size is stated for part of the rows, as once, few or many counts, or as a class when the clone is expanded.

clone size,D gene,J gene,V gene,CDR3 DNA,CDR3 protein
once,TRBD2,TRBJ2-1,TRBV27,TGTGCCAGCAAAACCCAGGACTGGCTAGCGGGAGGGAATGAGCAGTTCTTC,CASKTQDWLAGGNEQFF
-,-,TRBJ2-7,TRBV9,TGTGCCAGCAGCGTAGCGTCGGGGTTCGACGAGCAGTACTTC,CASSVASGFDEQYF
-,-,TRBJ2-1,TRBV4-1,TGCGCCAGCAGCCAAACCCTAGCCAATGAGCAGTTCTTC,CASSQTLANEQFF
-,-,TRBJ1-4,TRBV6-5,TGTGCCAGCAGTTACTCGAGAAGGGGAACCGAAAAACTGTTTTTT,CASSYSRRGTEKLFF
-,-,TRBJ1-2,TRBV6-2/TRBV6-3,TGTGCCAGCAGCACCAGTTGGACAGCCATGCACTATGGCTACACCTTC,CASSTSWTAMHYGYTF
-,-,TRBJ2-7,TRBV11-3,TGTGCCAGCAGCTCCGGAGACGGGAAGGGGGCCTACGAGCAGTACTTC,CASSSGDGKGAYEQYF
-,TRBD2,TRBJ2-7,TRBV4-1,TGCGCCAGCAGCCAACTAGCGGGAGGGGGGGAGCAGTACTTC,CASSQLAGGGEQYF
-,TRBD2,TRBJ2-7,TRBV6-5,TGTGCCAGCAGTTACTCGCTAGCGGGATACCCCTACGAGCAGTACTTC,CASSYSLAGYPYEQYF
-,-,TRBJ1-2,TRBV6-5,TGTGCCAGCAGTTACTCGGTGGGGCGAGGCTATGGCTACACCTTC,CASSYSVGRGYGYTF
-,-,TRBJ2-1,TRBV14,TGTGCCAGCAGCCAAAGGAGAGGCGGAAATGAGCAGTTCTTC,CASSQRRGGNEQFF
-,-,TRBJ2-7,TRBV9,TGTGCCAGCAGCGTAGGCTCGAGCAACTCCTACGAGCAGTACTTC,CASSVGSSNSYEQYF
-,TRBD2,TRBJ2-3,TRBV7-3,TGTGCCAGCAGCCCCGGGACTAGCGGGACAGATACGCAGTATTTT,CASSPGTSGTDTQYF
-,TRBD2,TRBJ2-1,TRBV3-1/TRBV3-2,TGTGCCAGCAACTATCTAGCGGCCGCCTACAATGAGCAGTTCTTC,CASNYLAAAYNEQFF
-,-,TRBJ2-7,TRBV27,TGTGCCAGCACCGGTAGACAGGTAGGATTAAGCTCCTACGAGCAGTACTTC,CASTGRQVGLSSYEQYF
-,-,TRBJ2-7,TRBV4-1,TGCGCCAGCAGCCACGCCCCCCTCAGCGGGTCCTCCTACGAGCAGTACTTC,CASSHAPLSGSSYEQYF
-,TRBD1,TRBJ2-5,TRBV13,TGTGCCAGCAGCCCGATCACAGGGGGATCGGGAGAGACCCAGTACTTC,CASSPITGGSGETQYF
-,TRBD2,TRBJ2-1,TRBV7-9,TGTGCCAGCAGCTTGGGAGCGGGAGGCCACCTTTACAATGAGCAGTTCTTC,CASSLGAGGHLYNEQFF
-,-,TRBJ2-1,TRBV9,TGTGCCAGCAGTTCTGGGGGGACAGCCTCCTACAATGAGCAGTTCTTC,CASSSGGTASYNEQFF
-,TRBD2,TRBJ2-7,TRBV3-1/TRBV3-2,TGTGCCAGCAGCACCCCGGGACTACCCAACTCCGAGCAGTACTTC,CASSTPGLPNSEQYF
-,-,TRBJ1-3,TRBV7-6,TGTGCCAGCAGCTTAGCCGGGGCTGGAAACACCATATATTTT,CASSLAGAGNTIYF
-,TRBD1,TRBJ1-2,TRBV3-1/TRBV3-2,TGTGCCAGCAGCCTGGGACAGGAGTTTTATGGCTACACCTTC,CASSLGQEFYGYTF
-,TRBD1,TRBJ1-1,TRBV29-1,TGCAGCGTTGACAGGGGGTTGAACACTGAAGCTTTCTTT,CSVDRGLNTEAFF
-,TRBD2,TRBJ2-7,TRBV19,TGTGCCAGTAGTAGGGGCGGGAGTTGGTCCTACGAGCAGTACTTC,CASSRGGSWSYEQYF
few,TRBD2,TRBJ2-7,TRBV15,TGTGCCACCAGCAGAGATTTCGGGAGGGGCGAGCAGTACTTC,CATSRDFGRGEQYF
few,-,TRBJ1-5,TRBV7-9,TGTGCCAGCAGCTTAGGAGTCTCTCAGCCCCAGCATTTT,CASSLGVSQPQHF
-,TRBD2,TRBJ2-6,TRBV6-5,TGTGCCTCCCGGGAGGGATTGGCTGGGGCCAACGTCCTGACTTTC,CASREGLAGANVLTF
-,TRBD1,TRBJ2-2,TRBV19,TGTGCCAGTAGTAATCCTAGGGGACAGGGGTACACCGGGGAGCTGTTTTTT,CASSNPRGQGYTGELFF
-,TRBD2,TRBJ2-4,TRBV3-1/TRBV3-2,TGTGCCAGCAGCCAAGAGAGGCCTAGCGGGCAGAACATTCAGTACTTC,CASSQERPSGQNIQYF
-,TRBD2,TRBJ2-1,TRBV7-8,TGTGCCAGCAGCTTAGCGTGGCGGGAGGCGCACAATGAGCAGTTCTTC,CASSLAWREAHNEQFF
-,TRBD2,TRBJ2-1,TRBV2,TGTGCCAGCAGGGCCTCCGGGACTAGCTCCTACAATGAGCAGTTCTTC,CASRASGTSSYNEQFF
-,-,TRBJ1-2,TRBV3-1/TRBV3-2,TGTGCCAGCAGCCAAGATCGGCGGACAACCTATGGCTACACCTTC,CASSQDRRTTYGYTF
-,-,TRBJ2-3,TRBV5-1,TGCGCCAGCAGCAAGACAGTACGAGATACGCAGTATTTT,CASSKTVRDTQYF
-,TRBD1,TRBJ1-4,TRBV2,TGTGCCAGCAAGGGACAGGGGGCCCCTAATGAAAAACTGTTTTTT,CASKGQGAPNEKLFF
-,-,TRBJ1-2,TRBV2,TGTGCCAGCAGTGAAAATGTAGTAGCCTATGGCTACACCTTC,CASSENVVAYGYTF
-,TRBD1,TRBJ1-1,TRBV4-2,TGTGCCAGCAGCCAGGACAGGGCGAACACTGAAGCTTTCTTT,CASSQDRANTEAFF
-,TRBD2,TRBJ2-2,TRBV15,TGTGCCACCAGCAGAGTTCTAGCGGGAGGGCCAAGTACCGGGGAGCTGTTTTTT,CATSRVLAGGPSTGELFF
-,-,TRBJ1-3,TRBV12-3/TRBV12-4,TGTGCCACACAGAAAATCTCTGGAAACACCATATATTTT,CATQKISGNTIYF
-,-,TRBJ2-7,TRBV5-1,TGCGCCAGCAGCTTGGACAGGGTATCCTACGAGCAGTACTTC,CASSLDRVSYEQYF
-,-,TRBJ1-2,TRBV9,TGTGCCAGCAGCCTACCAGGGGACTATGGCTACACCTTC,CASSLPGDYGYTF
once,-,TRBJ2-1,TRBV27,TGTGCCAGCAGTTTGGTGAGCTCCTACAATGAGCAGTTCTTC,CASSLVSSYNEQFF
-,-,TRBJ1-5,TRBV5-1,TGCGCCAGCAGCCTGGACAGTAATCAGCCCCAGCATTTT,CASSLDSNQPQHF
-,TRBD1,TRBJ2-7,TRBV10-1,TGCGCCAGCAGTGAGTCCGGACAGGGGGCCTCCTACGAGCAGTACTTC,CASSESGQGASYEQYF
-,-,TRBJ2-1,TRBV19,TGTGCCAGTAGTAACCCGGGCGGGAACCTTAAACAGGGGAGTGAGCAGTTCTTC,CASSNPGGNLKQGSEQFF
-,-,TRBJ1-2,TRBV4-1,TGCGCCAGCAGCCAAGAAGAGGACAGCACGTACTATGGCTACACCTTC,CASSQEEDSTYYGYTF
-,-,TRBJ2-5,TRBV9,TGTGCCAGCAGCGTCAATTCGGCGGTCCAAGAGACCCAGTACTTC,CASSVNSAVQETQYF
-,TRBD2,TRBJ2-5,TRBV3-1/TRBV3-2,TGTGCCAGCAGCCAAAGCCCCGAGACTAGCTCTGAGTACGAGACCCAGTACTTC,CASSQSPETSSEYETQYF
-,-,TRBJ1-1,TRBV5-1,TGCGCCAGCAGCTTGGGGGCGAGAAACACTGAAGCTTTCTTT,CASSLGARNTEAFF
few,TRBD1,TRBJ1-1,TRBV10-1,TGCGCCAGCAGTGAGTCGCAACGGGCAGGGGGGAAGAACACTGAAGCTTTCTTT,CASSESQRAGGKNTEAFF
-,-,TRBJ2-2,TRBV14,TGTGCCAGCAGCCAAGATCTCGGCGGGGAGCTGTTTTTT,CASSQDLGGELFF
-,TRBD2,TRBJ2-7,TRBV27,TGTGCCAGCAGTTCCGGACTAGCGGGAGTACTCCGCTACGAGCAGTACTTC,CASSSGLAGVLRYEQYF
-,-,TRBJ2-5,TRBV19,TGTGCCAGTACGGCTAGCGCGTGGGAGACCCAGTACTTC,CASTASAWETQYF
-,TRBD2,TRBJ2-1,TRBV13,TGTGCCAGCAGCCCCGGGAGAGCGGGAGGGTTCAATGAGCAGTTCTTC,CASSPGRAGGFNEQFF
-,TRBD1,TRBJ1-4,TRBV27,TGTGCCAGCAAAGACGACAGGGTAGCTAATGAAAAACTGTTTTTT,CASKDDRVANEKLFF
-,TRBD1,TRBJ1-1,TRBV28,TGTGCCAGTGGGACAGGGGGAGACGACACTGAAGCTTTCTTT,CASGTGGDDTEAFF
-,TRBD1,TRBJ1-1,TRBV10-3,TGTGCCATCAGACCGGACAGGGCCTTGAACACTGAAGCTTTCTTT,CAIRPDRALNTEAFF
-,TRBD1,TRBJ2-1,TRBV10-1,TGCGCCAGCAGTGTGGTAGGGGACAGGGGTAGCGATGAGCAGTTCTTC,CASSVVGDRGSDEQFF